This TCR beta chain was recovered during a study of blood T cell repertoires in COVID-19. This table comes from immunoSEQ multiplex PCR, and its TCRdb copy is limited to in-frame clones, with some not included. This sample has approximately 300,000 clones, with around 87% found just once. CDR3 length: 19 amino acids. V dropped 1 base and J dropped 1; count of bases not matched to a gene: 12. From germline, CDR1 is LGHDT and CDR2 YNNKEL (reference sequence). The rearrangement joins TRBV3-1 (or the pseudogene TRBV3-2) to TRBJ2-1; 8 bases map to TRBD1. The specimen sequenced was peripheral blood. The source is a man aged 45-60 years with active or convalescent COVID-19. CDR3 in amino acids: CASSQVLARTGKSYNEQFF. The CDR3 DNA reads as TGTGCCAGCAGCCAAGTCCTAGCGAGGACAGGGAAATCCTACAATGAGCAGTTCTTC.